This T cell receptor beta chain was identified in a study of blood T cell repertoires in COVID-19 (TCRdb year 2020). Background for the entire study: Samples from collaborators originated in the United States, Italy and Spain and spanned both the acute and convalescent phases of COVID-19. Nearly every sample came with metadata listing a de-identified subject ID, COVID-19 status, age in years and sex. Where available, HLA class I and class II types were obtained from metadata supplied by the sample provider rather than from assay-based typing. The dataset comprised deeply sampled blood TCRbeta repertoires from subjects exposed to, actively infected with, or recovered from COVID-19. Samples were obtained from the ongoing ImmuneRACE study (first 160 participants) and from roughly 1,300 subjects provided by 6 global collaborators. The repertoires were released in a freely available public database meant as a resource for research on the immune response to SARS-CoV-2. The material from the prospective study consisted of cDNA or gDNA derived from T cells, B-cell-depleted T cells, or PBMCs.

The immunoSEQ Assay, a bias-controlled multiplex PCR, was used to amplify TCRbeta CDR3 regions from genomic DNA. In the paper's pipeline: Nucleated cell counts per sample were estimated from amplification of reference gene primers within the assay. To quantify the absolute abundance of each unique TCRbeta CDR3 rearrangement, sequence reads were collapsed and filtered. Productive Simpson clonality was computed per sample as the square root of Simpson's diversity index over productive rearrangements. The immuneACCESS repertoire file appears here via TCRdb, limited to in-frame rearrangements. These files lack a portion of the clones; in checked studies, under half of the deficit traces to unresolved V genes, and the cause of the others is not known. The V and J calls and the clone size are those of that table, but D and trimming were determined from the DNA. Present in this sample are roughly 320,000 clones, around nine tenths of which were seen just once. 3% to 5% of the sample is taken by the ten largest.

A remark on this clone: Its specific antigen is unknown. There are no base qualities to consult, and no much larger clone falls within one base.

In the prospective study, participants were about 18 to 95 years old, resided in about two dozen geographic areas of the United States, and were enrolled through a virtual design. Cohort assignment in the prospective study relied on participant-reported clinical history from a screening survey and a study questionnaire. Exposed participants had been in contact, within 2 weeks of entering the study, with a person who had a PCR-confirmed or clinician-diagnosed case of COVID-19. In the prospective study, mobile phlebotomists collected whole blood, serum and a nasopharyngeal or oropharyngeal swab from each participant. Prospective study participants could optionally give additional blood draws and questionnaires over an approximately two-month period. Blood samples from the prospective study were shipped frozen or at room temperature prior to DNA extraction. Results and caveats for the whole study, not just this receptor: The amount of clinical and demographic metadata varied by source and participant and was provided uncurated.

The CDR1 and CDR2 encoded by the germline V gene are SGDLS and YYNGEE. The CDR3, cysteine through phenylalanine, is 14 amino acids long. Only CDR3 DNA remains: 42 bases, in frame from the first base. The V end gives up 4 bases and the J end 5 bases, leaving 6 bases in the junction not matched to a gene. The chain is encoded by TRBV9 joined to TRBJ2-1, and TRBD1 matches 7 of the central bases. This receptor was obtained from a woman in her twenties or thirties who had been exposed to COVID-19. Sequenced sample: PBMCs or T cells enriched from blood (not recorded which). The CDR3 region has the sequence CASSRTGRDNEQFF. The DNA sequence follows: TGTGCCAGCAGCCGGACAGGAAGGGACAATGAGCAGTTCTTC.